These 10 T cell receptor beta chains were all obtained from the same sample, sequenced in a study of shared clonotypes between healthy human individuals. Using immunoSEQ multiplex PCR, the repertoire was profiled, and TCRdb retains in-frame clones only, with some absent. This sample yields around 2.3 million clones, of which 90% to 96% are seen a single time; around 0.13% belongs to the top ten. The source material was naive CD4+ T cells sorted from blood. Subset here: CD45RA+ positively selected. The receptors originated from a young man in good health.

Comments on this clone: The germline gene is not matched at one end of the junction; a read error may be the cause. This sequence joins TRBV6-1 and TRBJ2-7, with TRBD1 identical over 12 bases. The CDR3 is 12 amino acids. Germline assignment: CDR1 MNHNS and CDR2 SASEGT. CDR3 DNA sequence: TGTGCCAGCAGTGAATCCGGGACAGGGGGCGACTTC. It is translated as CASSESGTGGDF.

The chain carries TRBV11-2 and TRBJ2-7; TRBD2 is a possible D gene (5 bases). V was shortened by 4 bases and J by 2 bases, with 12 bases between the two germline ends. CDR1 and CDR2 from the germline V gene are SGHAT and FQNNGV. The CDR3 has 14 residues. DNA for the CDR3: TGTGCCAGCAGCTCCCAAAGCGGTACCTACGAGCAGTACTTC. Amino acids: CASSSQSGTYEQYF.

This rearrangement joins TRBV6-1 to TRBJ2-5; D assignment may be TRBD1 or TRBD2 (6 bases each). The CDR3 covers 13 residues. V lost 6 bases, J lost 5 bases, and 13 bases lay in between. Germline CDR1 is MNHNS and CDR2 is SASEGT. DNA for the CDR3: TGTGCCAGCAGCGAGCAGGGGAGGGAGACCCAGTACTTC. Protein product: CASSEQGRETQYF.

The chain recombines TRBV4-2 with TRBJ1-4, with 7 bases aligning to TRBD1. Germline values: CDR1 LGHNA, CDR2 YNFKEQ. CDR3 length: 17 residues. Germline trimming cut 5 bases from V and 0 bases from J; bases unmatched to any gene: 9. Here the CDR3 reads CASSNRDSSPTNEKLFF. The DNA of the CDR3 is TGTGCCAGCAGCAACCGGGACAGTTCACCAACTAATGAAAAACTGTTTTTT.

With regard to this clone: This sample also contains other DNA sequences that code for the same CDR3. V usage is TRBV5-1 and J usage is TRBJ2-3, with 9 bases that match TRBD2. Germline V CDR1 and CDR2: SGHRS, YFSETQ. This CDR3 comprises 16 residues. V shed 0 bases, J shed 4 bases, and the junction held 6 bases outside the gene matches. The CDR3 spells CASSLGSSGGSDTQYF. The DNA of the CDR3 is TGCGCCAGCAGCTTGGGGAGTAGCGGGGGTTCAGATACGCAGTATTTT.

The CDR3 sequence: CASSPQAQGPVTGELFF. Written as DNA, the CDR3 is TGTGCCAGCAGCCCCCAGGCTCAGGGTCCCGTCACCGGGGAGCTGTTTTTT. This rearrangement joins TRBV4-2 to TRBJ2-2, with D possibly being TRBD1 (5 bases). Germline CDR1 LGHNA, CDR2 YNFKEQ. V was cut by 4 bases and J by 4 bases, with 19 bases left in between. The CDR3 runs to 17 residues.

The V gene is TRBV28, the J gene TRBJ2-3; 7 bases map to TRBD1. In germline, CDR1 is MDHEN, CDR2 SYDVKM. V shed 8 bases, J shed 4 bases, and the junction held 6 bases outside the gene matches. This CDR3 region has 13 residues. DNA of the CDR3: TGTGCCAGCCACAGGGGCAGGGCAGATACGCAGTATTTT. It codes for CASHRGRADTQYF. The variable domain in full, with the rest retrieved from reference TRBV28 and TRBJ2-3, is DVKVTQSSRYLVKRTGEKVFLECVQDMDHENMFWYRQDPGLGLRLIYFSYDVKMKEKGDIPEGYSVSREKKERFSLILESASTNQTSMYLCASHRGRADTQYFGPGTRLTVL.

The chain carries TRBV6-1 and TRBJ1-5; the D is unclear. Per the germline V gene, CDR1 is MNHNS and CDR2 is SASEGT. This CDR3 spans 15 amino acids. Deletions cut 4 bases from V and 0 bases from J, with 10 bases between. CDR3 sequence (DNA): TGTGCCAGCAGTGTTTTTAGTTATAGCAATCAGCCCCAGCATTTT. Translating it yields CASSVFSYSNQPQHF.

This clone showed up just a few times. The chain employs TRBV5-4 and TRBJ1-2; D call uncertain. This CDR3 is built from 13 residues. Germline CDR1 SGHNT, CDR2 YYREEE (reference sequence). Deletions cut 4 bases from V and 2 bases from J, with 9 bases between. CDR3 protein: CASSLTDNYGYTF. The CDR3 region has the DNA TGTGCCAGCAGCCTAACGGACAACTATGGCTACACCTTC. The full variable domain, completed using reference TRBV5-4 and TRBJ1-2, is ETGVTQSPTHLIKTRGQQVTLRCSSQSGHNTVSWYQQALGQGPQFIFQYYREEENGRGNFPPRFSGLQFPNYSSELNVNALELDDSALYLCASSLTDNYGYTFGSGTRLTVV.

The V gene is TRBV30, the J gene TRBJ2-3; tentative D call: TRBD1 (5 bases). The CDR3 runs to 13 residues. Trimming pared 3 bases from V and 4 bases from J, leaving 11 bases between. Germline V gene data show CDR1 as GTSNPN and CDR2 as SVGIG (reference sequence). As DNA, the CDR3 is TGTGCCTGGAGGGAAGTAGGGGCAGATACGCAGTATTTT. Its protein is CAWREVGADTQYF.